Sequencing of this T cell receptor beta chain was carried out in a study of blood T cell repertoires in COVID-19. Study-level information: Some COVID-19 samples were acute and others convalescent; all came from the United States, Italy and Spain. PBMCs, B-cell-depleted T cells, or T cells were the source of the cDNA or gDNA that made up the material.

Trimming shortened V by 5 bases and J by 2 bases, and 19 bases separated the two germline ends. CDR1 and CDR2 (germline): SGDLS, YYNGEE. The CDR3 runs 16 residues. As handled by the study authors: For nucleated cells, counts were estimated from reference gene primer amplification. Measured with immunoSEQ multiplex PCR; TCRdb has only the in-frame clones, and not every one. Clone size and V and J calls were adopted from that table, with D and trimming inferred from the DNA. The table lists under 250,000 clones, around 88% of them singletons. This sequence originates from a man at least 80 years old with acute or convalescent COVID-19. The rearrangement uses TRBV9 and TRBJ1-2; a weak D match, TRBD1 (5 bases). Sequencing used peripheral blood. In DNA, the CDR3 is TGTGCCAGCAGATGGGGGGTAAGGGTTCCCAACTATGGCTACACCTTC. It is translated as CASRWGVRVPNYGYTF.